Each of the 23 T cell receptor beta chains below was sequenced from the same sample in a study of blood T cells in healthy people across ages. PCR was performed a second time for about 7 to 11 cycles using a sample-barcoded 5' primer and a J-beta primer mix. Using its own MiXCR run on the 5' RACE reads, TCRdb lists one record per CDR3 protein. This table holds more than 550,000 distinct CDR3 sequences, 22% found once. Sample: blood. These receptors were collected from a man between 65 and 85 years old in good health.

This clonotype was seen a single time. This chain joins TRBV3-1 and TRBJ1-1; D might be TRBD1 (5 bases). V was trimmed by 2 bases and J by 6 bases, leaving 13 bases between them. CDR3 length equals 14 residues. Germline assignment: CDR1 LGHDT and CDR2 YNNKEL (reference sequence). The CDR3, as DNA: TGTGCCAGCAGCCAACCGGGGCCCTCGGCTGAAGCTTTCTTT. It specifies CASSQPGPSAEAFF.

This clonotype was counted between two and nine times. The J gene is TRBJ2-1, the V gene TRBV7-2; D call uncertain. This CDR3 spans 15 amino acids. The germline V and J ends were trimmed by 1 base and 0 bases, with 7 bases remaining between them. The germline gives CDR1 SGHTA, CDR2 FQGNSA. The CDR3 sequence: CASSLEVGSYNEQFF. Written as DNA, the CDR3 is TGTGCCAGCAGCTTAGAGGTGGGCTCCTACAATGAGCAGTTCTTC. Drawing the rest from reference TRBV7-2 and TRBJ2-1, the complete variable domain is GAGVSQSPSNKVTEKGKDVELRCDPISGHTALYWYRQSLGQGLEFLIYFQGNSAPDKSGLPSDRFSAERTGGSVSTLTIQRTQQEDSAVYLCASSLEVGSYNEQFFGPGTRLTVL.

This clonotype came up a few times. The chain is built from TRBV6-5 and TRBJ1-6; 9 bases line up with TRBD1. This CDR3 spans 14 amino acids. V shed 6 bases and J 6 bases; nucleotides not matched to a gene: 3. Germline loops: CDR1 MNHEY, CDR2 SVGAGI. CDR3 DNA sequence: TGTGCCAGCAGAACAGGGGGCCGTAATTCACCCCTCCACTTT. Its translation: CASRTGGRNSPLHF.

This chain links TRBV11-2 with TRBJ2-7; D possibly corresponds to TRBD1 (6 bases). The germline CDR1 and CDR2 sequences are SGHAT and FQNNGV. CDR3 length: 14 amino acids. Between the trimmed V and J ends, which lost 0 bases and 5 bases, there was a span of 11 bases. Here the CDR3 DNA reads TGTGCCAGCAGCTTAGACAGGGGTGGCCACGAGCAGTACTTC. Translating it yields CASSLDRGGHEQYF.

A few counts support this clonotype. The rearrangement links TRBV20-1 to TRBJ1-6, with D tentatively TRBD1 (5 bases). The CDR3 spans 12 residues. Trimming stripped 1 base from V and 13 bases from J, with 11 bases between. Germline assignment: CDR1 DFQATT and CDR2 SNEGSKA (reference sequence). The CDR3, as DNA: TGCAGTGCTAGAGTTGCCGGGGCGCCCCTCCACTTT. Translation gives CSARVAGAPLHF.

This clonotype occurred a few times. This rearrangement joins TRBV7-2 to TRBJ2-2, with 8 bases fitting TRBD2. The CDR3 spans 16 residues. The trim removed 6 bases at V and 5 bases at J, leaving 11 bases unmatched. The germline CDR1 and CDR2 sequences are SGHTA and FQGNSA. The CDR3 loop reads CASSLNRASGTGELFF. The CDR3 nucleotides read TGTGCCAGCAGTCTCAACCGGGCTAGCGGGACCGGGGAGCTGTTTTTT.

The V and J genes are TRBV7-2 and TRBJ2-1; perhaps TRBD2 as D (5 bases). V was cut by 1 base and J by 10 bases, with 23 bases left in between. In germline, CDR1 is SGHTA, CDR2 FQGNSA. This CDR3 is 17 amino acids long. The CDR3 region is CASSLVRVSTTRDEQFF. CDR3 nucleotides: TGTGCCAGCAGCTTAGTTAGGGTTTCGACTACACGAGACGAGCAGTTCTTC.

Here the CDR3 DNA reads TGTGCCAGCAGCCCAGCACTGGGACAGGGTTCCTACGAGCAGTACGTC. It encodes CASSPALGQGSYEQYV. This chain uses TRBV11-2 with TRBJ2-7; TRBD1 matches at 9 bases. This CDR3 region has 16 residues. Trimming at V came to 5 bases and at J to 1 base, leaving 9 bases not matched to a gene. Germline V gene data show CDR1 as SGHAT and CDR2 as FQNNGV.

This clonotype was seen a few times. V is TRBV12-3 or TRBV12-4 and J is TRBJ1-6, with 7 bases lining up with TRBD1. The V gene end was trimmed by 5 bases and the J gene end by 9 bases; junction bases not matched to a gene: 7. This CDR3 region has 14 residues. DNA of the CDR3: TGTGCCAGCAGTACGACAGGGAATATTTCACCCCTCCACTTT. Translation gives CASSTTGNISPLHF.

This chain joins TRBV20-1 and TRBJ2-5; 8 nucleotides agree with TRBD2. Judging by the DNA end, TRBJ2-1 fits better; the J call may be wrong. The CDR3 is 15 residues long. CDR1 and CDR2 from the germline V gene are DFQATT and SNEGSKA (reference sequence). The DNA for the CDR3 is TGCAGTGCTGAGCGGGGGATGCAGACGTCCAATGAGCAGTTCTTC. Translated, it gives CSAERGMQTSNEQFF.

This sequence joins TRBV5-1 and TRBJ2-1, with 13 bases identical to TRBD2. This CDR3 has 16 residues. Trimming cost V 5 bases and J 7 bases; bases outside gene matches: 9. The germline gives CDR1 SGHRS, CDR2 YFSETQ. The CDR3 sequence is CASRQWTSGGGNEQFF. DNA for the CDR3: TGCGCCAGCAGACAGTGGACTAGCGGGGGCGGAAATGAGCAGTTCTTC.

This clonotype turned up a few times. V gene TRBV6-5 combines with J gene TRBJ1-1, with a tentative D call TRBD1 (5 bases). Deletions cut 5 bases from V and 6 bases from J, with 16 bases between. Germline V gene data show CDR1 as MNHEY and CDR2 as SVGAGI. The CDR3 contains 14 residues. CDR3 loop: CASSPGAGLAEAFF. In nucleotides, the CDR3 is TGTGCCAGCAGTCCCGGGGCAGGACTCGCTGAAGCTTTCTTT.

This clonotype was seen only a few times. This chain joins TRBV24-1 and TRBJ2-5, with TRBD1 matching over 7 bases. V shed 5 bases, J shed 3 bases, and the junction held 8 bases outside the gene matches. There are 15 residues in the CDR3. Germline V gene sequence: CDR1 KGHDR, CDR2 SFDVKD. CDR3 sequence reads: CATSGRQGWEETQYF. CDR3 sequence (DNA): TGTGCCACCAGTGGGCGACAGGGTTGGGAAGAGACCCAGTACTTC.

The V call is TRBV29-1, the J call TRBJ1-1; D is uncertain. This CDR3 has 11 residues. Germline values: CDR1 SQVTM, CDR2 ANQGSEA. V gave up 4 bases and J gave up 5 bases, with 8 bases separating them. CDR3 loop: CSVGKDTEAFF. DNA of the CDR3: TGCAGCGTTGGGAAGGATACTGAAGCTTTCTTT.

This clonotype was detected only a few times. The V and J genes are TRBV7-2 and TRBJ1-5; D unclear. The ends were cut back, 5 bases at V and 1 base at J, with 6 bases in the middle. The CDR3 is 13 amino acids. Germline CDR1 reads SGHTA; CDR2 reads FQGNSA. Here the CDR3 reads CASSLHSNQPQHF. Here the CDR3 DNA reads TGTGCCAGCAGCCTTCACAGCAATCAGCCCCAGCATTTT.

The V gene is TRBV15, the J gene TRBJ1-4; 9 bases fit TRBD1. CDR3 length: 17 residues. Germline trimming cut 1 base from V and 2 bases from J; bases unmatched to any gene: 5. Germline V gene lookup returns CDR1 LNHNV and CDR2 YYDKDF (reference sequence). CDR3 protein: CATSRGQGVVTNEKLFF. The CDR3 coding sequence is TGTGCCACCAGCAGAGGACAGGGGGTTGTGACTAATGAAAAACTGTTTTTT.

Only a few counts were recorded for this clonotype. The rearrangement joins TRBV10-2 to TRBJ2-5, with 11 bases identical to TRBD2. The CDR3 has 18 amino acids. V shed 6 bases, J shed 1 base, and the junction held 13 bases outside the gene matches. In germline, CDR1 is WSHSY, CDR2 SAAADI. CDR3 coding DNA: TGCGCCAGCAGCTATACCCACCTAGCGGGGGGATTCCAAGAGACCCAGTACTTC. Its translation: CASSYTHLAGGFQETQYF.

The chain is built from TRBV5-4 and TRBJ1-1; D ambiguous. Between the trimmed V and J ends, which lost 0 bases and 0 bases, there was a span of 9 bases. The germline V gene has CDR1 SGHNT and CDR2 YYREEE (reference sequence). This CDR3 contains 15 residues. CDR3 sequence: CASSLGEQLNTEAFF. The CDR3 DNA sequence: TGTGCCAGCAGCTTGGGGGAACAGTTGAACACTGAAGCTTTCTTT.

V is TRBV18 and J is TRBJ2-5; 8 positions agree with TRBD1. Germline V gene lookup returns CDR1 KGHSH and CDR2 LQKENI. After removal of 4 bases from V and 4 bases from J, the junction contained 5 bases not matched to a gene. The CDR3 extends over 14 amino acids. The CDR3 nucleotides read TGTGCCAGCTCACGAAGACAGGGGCCAGAGACCCAGTACTTC. This codes for CASSRRQGPETQYF.

This sequence joins TRBV24-1 and TRBJ2-1; weak D call: TRBD2 (5 bases). Trimming removed 2 bases at V and 10 bases at J, with 11 bases between. CDR1 is KGHDR, CDR2 SFDVKD, per germline. The CDR3 runs to 13 residues. This CDR3 reads CATSDYGDREQFF. CDR3 in DNA: TGTGCCACCAGTGATTACGGGGATAGGGAGCAGTTCTTC.

This clonotype was counted a few times. This sequence joins TRBV20-1 and TRBJ2-3; D not resolved. Deletions cut 2 bases from V and 3 bases from J, with 9 bases between. Per germline, CDR1 DFQATT and CDR2 SNEGSKA (reference sequence). There are 13 residues in the CDR3. The CDR3 region has the DNA TGCAGTGCTAGACACTCGCGAACAGATACGCAGTATTTT. This translates into CSARHSRTDTQYF.

J is TRBJ1-4 and V is TRBV20-1; possibly TRBD1 for D (5 bases). The CDR3 has 15 amino acids. Germline V gene lookup returns CDR1 DFQATT and CDR2 SNEGSKA (reference sequence). V was cut by 2 bases and J by 4 bases, with 14 bases left in between. Here the CDR3 reads CSARSRQWGNEKLFF. The CDR3 region has the DNA TGCAGTGCTAGAAGCAGACAGTGGGGTAATGAAAAACTGTTTTTT.

V is TRBV2 and J is TRBJ1-5, with 8 bases lining up with TRBD1. The CDR3 extends over 16 amino acids. Germline V gene data show CDR1 as SNHLY and CDR2 as FYNNEI. V lost 6 bases, J lost 0 bases, and 7 bases stayed unmatched. CDR3 sequence (DNA): TGTGCCAGCAGCAAAGACAGGGGCCCTAGCAATCAGCCCCAGCATTTT. This translates into CASSKDRGPSNQPQHF.